The entry that follows covers one T cell receptor (beta chain) sequence. The data originate from a study of blood T cell repertoires in COVID-19. Study summary: Sources were T cells, B-cell-depleted T cells, or PBMCs; the material itself was cDNA or gDNA.

This table comes from immunoSEQ multiplex PCR, and its TCRdb copy is limited to in-frame clones, with some not included. The sample has roughly 130,000 clones, about four fifths seen once. Germline CDR1 GTSNPN, CDR2 SVGIG (reference sequence). V lost 4 bases, J lost 0 bases, and 12 bases lay in between. The CDR3 spans 14 residues. The chain uses TRBV30 and TRBJ1-1; a possible D gene is TRBD1 (5 bases). The source of this sequence is a man older than 75 with acute or convalescent COVID-19. The specimen was peripheral blood. CDR3 coding DNA: TGTGCCTGGACCACAGGTGGCTTGAACACTGAAGCTTTCTTT. The encoded protein is CAWTTGGLNTEAFF.